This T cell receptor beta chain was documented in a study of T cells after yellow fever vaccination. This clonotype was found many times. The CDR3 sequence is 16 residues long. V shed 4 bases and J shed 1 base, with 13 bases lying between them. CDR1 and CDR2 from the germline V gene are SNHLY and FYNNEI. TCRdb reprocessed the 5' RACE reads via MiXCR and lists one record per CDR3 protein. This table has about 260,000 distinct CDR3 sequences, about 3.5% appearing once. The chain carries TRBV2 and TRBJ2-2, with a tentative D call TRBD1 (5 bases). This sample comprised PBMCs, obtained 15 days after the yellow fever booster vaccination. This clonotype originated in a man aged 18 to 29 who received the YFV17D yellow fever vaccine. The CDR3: CASSGEQTGNTGELFF. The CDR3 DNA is TGTGCCAGCAGTGGGGAACAAACAGGGAACACCGGGGAGCTGTTTTTT.